The subject of this entry is one T cell receptor (beta chain). Trimming pared 3 bases from V and 9 bases from J, leaving 9 bases between. The germline V gene encodes CDR1 MNHEY and CDR2 SVGAGI. This CDR3 has 12 amino acids. The data stem from a study of blood T cell repertoires in COVID-19. Method: immunoSEQ multiplex PCR; TCRdb's copy keeps in-frame clones and lacks some. The profile shows hundreds of thousands of clones, around 87% of them singletons. The chain couples TRBV6-5 to TRBJ2-1; D is undetermined. This sequence originates from a woman in her thirties who had recovered from COVID-19. The sequenced sample was peripheral blood. The CDR3 loop reads CASSYVPGEQFF. The CDR3 region has the DNA TGTGCCAGCAGTTATGTCCCGGGTGAGCAGTTCTTC.